The 11 T cell receptor beta chains reported below all come from one sample, sequenced in a study of T cell responses to AZD1222 COVID-19 vaccine. The table came from immunoSEQ multiplex PCR; TCRdb's copy has only in-frame clones and leaves some out. In the table there are some 130,000 clones, about nine tenths of which are singletons. Sequenced here: peripheral blood, sampled on day 0 of AZD1222 vaccination. The receptor source for this set is an adult in good health.

The V and J genes are TRBV7-3 and TRBJ1-2; 8 bases are shared with TRBD1. The V and J ends lost 0 bases and 13 bases, in that order; junction bases with no gene match: 13. This CDR3 region has 15 residues. Germline V gives CDR1 SGHTA, CDR2 FQGTGA. This CDR3 is CASSLTTSGGGVPTF. The CDR3 coding sequence is TGTGCCAGCAGCTTAACGACCTCAGGGGGCGGTGTTCCCACCTTC.

V is TRBV6-2 or TRBV6-3 and J is TRBJ2-7; TRBD2 aligns across 7 bases. Germline-derived CDR1 and CDR2 are MNHEY and SVGEGT. V was clipped by 4 bases and J by 12 bases; unmatched bases: 6. The CDR3 sequence is 11 residues long. Written as DNA, the CDR3 is TGTGCCAGCAGTTGGGGGGGAGTGCGGTACTTC. It encodes CASSWGGVRYF.

J is TRBJ1-1 and V is TRBV28; possibly TRBD1 for D (5 bases). Trimming shortened V by 6 bases and J by 0 bases, and 11 bases separated the two germline ends. The CDR3 covers 14 residues. The germline V gene encodes CDR1 MDHEN and CDR2 SYDVKM. The DNA for the CDR3 is TGTGCCAGCAGAGGGGCGGGGTTGAACACTGAAGCTTTCTTT. Translation gives CASRGAGLNTEAFF. The variable domain in full, with the rest retrieved from reference TRBV28 and TRBJ1-1, is DVKVTQSSRYLVKRTGEKVFLECVQDMDHENMFWYRQDPGLGLRLIYFSYDVKMKEKGDIPEGYSVSREKKERFSLILESASTNQTSMYLCASRGAGLNTEAFFGQGTRLTVV.

The chain combines TRBV3-1 (or the pseudogene TRBV3-2) with TRBJ1-6; D not resolved. CDR1 and CDR2 (germline): LGHDT, YNNKEL (reference sequence). Trimming took off 1 base at V and 6 bases at J, with 7 bases between the two ends. The CDR3 sequence is 14 residues long. The CDR3 here is CASSQVASNSPLHF. CDR3 in DNA: TGTGCCAGCAGCCAAGTGGCCTCTAATTCACCCCTCCACTTT.

This clone was picked up many times. This sequence joins TRBV7-8 and TRBJ2-1; unclear D gene. The CDR3 runs 15 residues. CDR1 is SGHVS, CDR2 FQNEAQ, per germline. The V end lost 3 bases, the J end lost 5 bases, and 14 bases lay between the germline ends. CDR3 sequence reads: CASSLGWVIDNEQFF. As DNA, the CDR3 is TGTGCCAGCAGCTTGGGCTGGGTAATCGACAATGAGCAGTTCTTC.

As concerns this clone: Other DNA sequences within the sample encode an identical CDR3. This chain connects TRBV13 to TRBJ1-2, with D perhaps TRBD1 (5 bases). The CDR3 consists of 16 residues. The V end lost 0 bases, the J end lost 4 bases, and 15 bases lay between the germline ends. The germline gives CDR1 PRHDT, CDR2 FYEKMQ (reference sequence). In DNA form, the CDR3 reads TGTGCCAGCAGCTTAGGCCGCGGGGCCGGGGGCTATGGCTACACCTTC. It encodes CASSLGRGAGGYGYTF.

V usage is TRBV5-1 and J usage is TRBJ2-1, with 11 positions matching TRBD1. V lost 4 bases and J lost 9; bases outside the gene matches: 6. The CDR3 spans 14 residues. Germline-derived CDR1 and CDR2 are SGHRS and YFSETQ. This chain's CDR3 is CASSPGQGAGEQFF. Here the CDR3 DNA reads TGCGCCAGCAGCCCAGGACAGGGGGCGGGTGAGCAGTTCTTC.

Turning to this clone: This sample includes further DNA sequences coding for the same CDR3. The V and J genes are TRBV19 and TRBJ1-1; 9 bases align to TRBD1. Germline lookup yields CDR1 LNHDA and CDR2 SQIVND (reference sequence). This CDR3 has 14 residues. The V gene end was trimmed by 6 bases and the J gene end by 4 bases; junction bases not matched to a gene: 6. CDR3 protein: CASSPGQGSTEAFF. The CDR3, as DNA: TGTGCCAGTAGCCCGGGACAGGGTAGCACTGAAGCTTTCTTT.

The chain is built from TRBV5-1 and TRBJ1-2; 7 bases align to TRBD1. The CDR3 has 13 residues. V lost 4 bases to trimming and J lost 12 bases; unmatched junction nucleotides: 12. Germline assignment: CDR1 SGHRS and CDR2 YFSETQ. CDR3 sequence reads: CASSPETGPRNTF. As DNA, the CDR3 is TGCGCCAGCAGCCCAGAGACAGGGCCCCGTAACACCTTC.

The V call is TRBV23-1, the J call TRBJ1-5; no firm D call. TRBV23-1 is an ORF for which the function is uncertain. The V and J ends lost 7 bases and 6 bases respectively, with 10 bases between them. The CDR3 covers 12 residues. Here the CDR3 reads CASTPPAQPQHF. The CDR3 DNA reads as TGCGCCAGCACCCCCCCCGCTCAGCCCCAGCATTTT.

The chain has TRBV24-1 and TRBJ2-5, with 10 nucleotides matching TRBD1. Germline CDR1 reads KGHDR; CDR2 reads SFDVKD. V was pared by 3 bases and J by 6 bases, with 12 bases of the junction left unmatched. This CDR3 spans 17 amino acids. The CDR3 protein is CATSDPPAGQGSKTQYF. The CDR3 coding sequence is TGTGCCACCAGTGATCCACCGGCGGGACAGGGGAGTAAGACCCAGTACTTC.